This paragraph reports one TCR beta chain. Its target is not known. Repertoires were generated with immunoSEQ multiplex PCR, while TCRdb's copy carries only in-frame clones and drops some. This table lists 30,000 to 35,000 clones. The data belong to a study of Tregs in tolerant kidney transplant recipients. The study's findings and limits: Tolerant patients' donor-specific Tregs expanded beyond overall Tregs, suggesting antigen-driven growth.

Sequencing was performed on CD8+ T cells from blood, taken before the transplant. The sequence came from a human donor who received a combined kidney and bone marrow transplant.

CDR3 DNA (partial): TGTGCCAGCAGTTACAGAGGGGAGTCCTATGGC. Residues: CASSYRGESYG. In full, the CDR3 reads CASSYRGESYGYTF. The chain uses TRBV6-2 or TRBV6-3 and TRBJ1-2, with D tentatively TRBD1 (5 bases). The CDR3 extends 3 residues past the end of the read, so its final part is completed from the germline J gene. Germline V CDR1 and CDR2: MNHEY, SVGEGT. The V and J ends lost 2 bases and 4 bases respectively, with 11 bases between them. The CDR3 spans 14 residues.